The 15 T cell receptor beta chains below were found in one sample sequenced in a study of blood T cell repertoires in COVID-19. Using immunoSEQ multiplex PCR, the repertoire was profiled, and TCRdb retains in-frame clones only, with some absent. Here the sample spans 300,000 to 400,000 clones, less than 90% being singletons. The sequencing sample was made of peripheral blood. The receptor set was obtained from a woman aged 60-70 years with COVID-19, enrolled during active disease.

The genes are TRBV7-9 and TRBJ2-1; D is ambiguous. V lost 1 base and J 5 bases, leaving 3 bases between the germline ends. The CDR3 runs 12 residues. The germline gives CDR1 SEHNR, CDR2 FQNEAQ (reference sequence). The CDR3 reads CASSLVDNEQFF. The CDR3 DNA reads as TGTGCCAGCAGCTTAGTAGACAATGAGCAGTTCTTC.

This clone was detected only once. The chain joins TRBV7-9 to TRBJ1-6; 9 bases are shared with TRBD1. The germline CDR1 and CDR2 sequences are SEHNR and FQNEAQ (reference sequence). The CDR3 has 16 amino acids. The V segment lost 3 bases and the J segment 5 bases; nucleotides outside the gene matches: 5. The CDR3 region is CASSFGDRANNSPLHF. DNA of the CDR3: TGTGCCAGCAGCTTCGGGGACAGGGCGAATAATTCACCCCTCCACTTT.

The CDR3 region is CASSLLREATQYF. CDR3 DNA sequence: TGTGCCAGCAGCCTCTTGCGTGAGGCGACCCAGTACTTC. The chain links TRBV11-2 to TRBJ2-5; D gene uncertain. The germline CDR1 and CDR2 sequences are SGHAT and FQNNGV. V was pared by 5 bases and J by 7 bases, with 14 bases between. The CDR3 extends over 13 amino acids.

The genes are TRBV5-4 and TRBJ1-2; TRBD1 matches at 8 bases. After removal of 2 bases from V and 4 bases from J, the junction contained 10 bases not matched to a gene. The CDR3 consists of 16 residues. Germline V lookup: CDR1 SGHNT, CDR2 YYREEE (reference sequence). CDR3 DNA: TGTGCCAGCAGCTTAGACAGGGGAGCGGCCGCCTATGGCTACACCTTC. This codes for CASSLDRGAAAYGYTF.

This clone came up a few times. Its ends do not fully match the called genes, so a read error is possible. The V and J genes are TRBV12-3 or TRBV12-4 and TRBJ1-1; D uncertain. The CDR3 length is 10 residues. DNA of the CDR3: TGTGCCAGCAGTTTTGAGGGCGTTAGGTTT. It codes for CASSFEGVRF.

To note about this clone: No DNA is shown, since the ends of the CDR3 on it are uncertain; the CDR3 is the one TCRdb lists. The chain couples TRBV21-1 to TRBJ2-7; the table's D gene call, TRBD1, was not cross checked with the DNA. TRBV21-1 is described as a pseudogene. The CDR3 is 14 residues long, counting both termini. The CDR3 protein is CASSWGSGSYEQYF.

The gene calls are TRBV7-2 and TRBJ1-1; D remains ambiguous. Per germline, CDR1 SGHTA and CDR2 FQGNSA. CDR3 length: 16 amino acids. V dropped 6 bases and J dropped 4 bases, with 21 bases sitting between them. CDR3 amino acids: CASREGLGGLFTEAFF. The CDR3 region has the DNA TGTGCCAGCAGGGAAGGACTAGGAGGCTTGTTCACTGAAGCTTTCTTT.

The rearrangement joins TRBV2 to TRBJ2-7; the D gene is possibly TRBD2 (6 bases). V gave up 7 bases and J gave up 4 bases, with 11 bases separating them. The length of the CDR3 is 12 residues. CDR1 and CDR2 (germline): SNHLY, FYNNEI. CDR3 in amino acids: CASKARGYEQYF. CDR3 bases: TGTGCCAGCAAGGCCCGGGGGTACGAGCAGTACTTC.

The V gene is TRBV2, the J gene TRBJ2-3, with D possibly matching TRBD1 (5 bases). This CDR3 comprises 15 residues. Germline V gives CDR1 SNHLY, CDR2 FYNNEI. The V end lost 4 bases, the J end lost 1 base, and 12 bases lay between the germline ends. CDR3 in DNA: TGTGCCAGCAGTGGCCAGGGCGGACGCACAGATACGCAGTATTTT. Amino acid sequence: CASSGQGGRTDTQYF.

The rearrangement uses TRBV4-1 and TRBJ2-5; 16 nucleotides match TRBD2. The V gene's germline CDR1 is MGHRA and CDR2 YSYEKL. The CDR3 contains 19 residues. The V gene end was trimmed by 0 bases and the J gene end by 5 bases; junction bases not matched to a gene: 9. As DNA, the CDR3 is TGCGCCAGCAGCCAAGAGGGACTAGCGGGGGGGGAGGTCATGGAGACCCAGTACTTC. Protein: CASSQEGLAGGEVMETQYF.

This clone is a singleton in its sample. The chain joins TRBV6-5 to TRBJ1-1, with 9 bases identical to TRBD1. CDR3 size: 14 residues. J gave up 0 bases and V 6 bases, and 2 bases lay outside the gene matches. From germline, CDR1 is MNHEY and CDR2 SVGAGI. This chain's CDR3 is CASRTGGMNTEAFF. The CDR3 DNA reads TGTGCCAGCAGAACAGGGGGCATGAACACTGAAGCTTTCTTT.

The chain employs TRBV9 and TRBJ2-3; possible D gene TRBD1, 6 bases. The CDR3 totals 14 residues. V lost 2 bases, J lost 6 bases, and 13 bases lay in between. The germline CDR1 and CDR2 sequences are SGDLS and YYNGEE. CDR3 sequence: CASSVGAPLDTQYF. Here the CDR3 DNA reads TGTGCCAGCAGCGTGGGGGCCCCGTTGGATACGCAGTATTTT.

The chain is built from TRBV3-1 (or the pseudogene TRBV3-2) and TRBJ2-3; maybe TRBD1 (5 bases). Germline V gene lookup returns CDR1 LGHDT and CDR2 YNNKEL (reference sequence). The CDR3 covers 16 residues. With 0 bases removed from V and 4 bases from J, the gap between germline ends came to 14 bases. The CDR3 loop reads CASSQDSGPGPDTQYF. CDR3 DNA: TGTGCCAGCAGCCAAGATAGTGGGCCAGGGCCAGATACGCAGTATTTT.

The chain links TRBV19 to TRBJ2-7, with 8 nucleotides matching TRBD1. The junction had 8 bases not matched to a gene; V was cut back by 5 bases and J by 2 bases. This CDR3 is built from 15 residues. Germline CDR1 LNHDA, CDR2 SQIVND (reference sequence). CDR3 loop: CASSAGTGHPYEQYF. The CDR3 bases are TGTGCCAGTAGTGCCGGGACAGGTCATCCCTACGAGCAGTACTTC.

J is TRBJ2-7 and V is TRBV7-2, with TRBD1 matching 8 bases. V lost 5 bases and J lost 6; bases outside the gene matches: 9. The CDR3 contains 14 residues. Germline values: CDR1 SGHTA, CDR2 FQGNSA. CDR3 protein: CASSPRTGPGEQYF. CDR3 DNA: TGTGCCAGCAGCCCAAGGACAGGGCCTGGCGAGCAGTACTTC.